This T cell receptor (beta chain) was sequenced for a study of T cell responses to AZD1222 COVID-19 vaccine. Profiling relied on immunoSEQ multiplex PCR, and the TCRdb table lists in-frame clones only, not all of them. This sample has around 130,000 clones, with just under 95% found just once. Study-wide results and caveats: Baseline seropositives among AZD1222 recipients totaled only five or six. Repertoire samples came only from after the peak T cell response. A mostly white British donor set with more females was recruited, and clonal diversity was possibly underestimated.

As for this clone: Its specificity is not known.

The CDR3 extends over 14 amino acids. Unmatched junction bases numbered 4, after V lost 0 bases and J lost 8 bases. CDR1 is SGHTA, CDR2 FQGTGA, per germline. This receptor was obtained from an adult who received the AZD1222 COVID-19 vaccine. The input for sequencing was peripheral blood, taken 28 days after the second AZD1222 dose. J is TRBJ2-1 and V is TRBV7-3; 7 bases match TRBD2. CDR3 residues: CASSLTGRGHEQFF. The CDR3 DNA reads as TGTGCCAGCAGCTTAACTGGGAGGGGCCATGAGCAGTTCTTC.